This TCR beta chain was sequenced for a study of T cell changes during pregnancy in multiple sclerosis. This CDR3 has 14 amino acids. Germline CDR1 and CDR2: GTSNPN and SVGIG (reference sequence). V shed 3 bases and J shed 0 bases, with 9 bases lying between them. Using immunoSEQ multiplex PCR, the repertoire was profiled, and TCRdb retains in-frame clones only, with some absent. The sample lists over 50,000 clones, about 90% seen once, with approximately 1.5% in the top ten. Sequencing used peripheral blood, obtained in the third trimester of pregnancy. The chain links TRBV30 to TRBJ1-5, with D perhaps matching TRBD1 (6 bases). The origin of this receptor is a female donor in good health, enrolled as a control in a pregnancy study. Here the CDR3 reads CAWSGGLSNQPQHF. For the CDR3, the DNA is TGTGCCTGGAGCGGGGGGCTTAGCAATCAGCCCCAGCATTTT.